This TCR beta chain was captured by sequencing in a study of blood T cell repertoires in COVID-19. Whole-study context: Sample material is recorded as cDNA or gDNA derived from T cells, B-cell-depleted T cells, or PBMCs.

CDR1 SGHNT and CDR2 YENEEA come from the germline V gene. Trimming left V 2 bases short and J 2 bases short, with 21 bases between. This CDR3 spans 18 amino acids. Adults between about 18 and 89 years of age took part from 20 to 25 US areas. Participants reported their clinical history, and cohort assignment relied on those reports. Authors' data handling: Using reference gene primer amplification, nucleated cell counts were estimated. This table comes from immunoSEQ multiplex PCR, and its TCRdb copy is limited to in-frame clones, with some not included. D and trimming were read from the DNA, whereas the V and J calls and clone size are those reported in that table. Among fewer than 200,000 clones listed, 83% were seen once.

Sequencing input: PBMCs or T cells enriched from blood (not recorded which). The chain uses TRBV11-3 and TRBJ1-1; D ambiguous. The receptor was derived from a woman aged 45-65 years who had recovered from COVID-19. The CDR3 bases are TGTGCCAGCAGCTTACGAGCGTGGCTCACACTGTTTAACACTGAAGCTTTCTTT. Encoded protein: CASSLRAWLTLFNTEAFF.